Listed below are T cell receptor beta chains from one sample, sequenced in a study of T cell clusters in autoimmune cytopenias. TCRdb re-called the multiplex PCR reads and catalogs CDR3 proteins one per entry, DNA excluded. The repertoire table contains some 4,400 distinct CDR3 sequences. The specimen sequenced was peripheral blood. All receptors come from a human donor with an autoimmune cytopenia or autoimmune hepatitis (not recorded which). CDR3s include the opening cysteine and the closing phenylalanine or tryptophan. Clone size is not always given. Where it is, it says once, few, many or a class for expanded clones.

V gene: TRBV12-3/TRBV12-4; J gene: TRBJ2-2; clone size: medium-sized; CDR3 length: 16; CDR3 protein: CASTHGRGSGAGELFF
V gene: TRBV29-1; J gene: TRBJ2-7; clone size: NA; CDR3 length: 13; CDR3 protein: CSVVSGNGYEQYF
V gene: TRBV6-5; J gene: TRBJ2-1; clone size: NA; CDR3 length: 12; CDR3 protein: CASSSRGLEQFF
V gene: TRBV10-3; J gene: TRBJ1-1; clone size: NA; CDR3 length: 13; CDR3 protein: CAISEAEVGRTFF
V gene: TRBV19; J gene: TRBJ2-1; clone size: medium-sized; CDR3 length: 13; CDR3 protein: CASSIYQGNEQFF
V gene: TRBV6-2/TRBV6-3; J gene: TRBJ1-2; clone size: NA; CDR3 length: 14; CDR3 protein: CASSFFDRVYGYTF
V gene: TRBV6-5; J gene: TRBJ1-2; clone size: medium-sized; CDR3 length: 11; CDR3 protein: CATSGPLGYTF
V gene: TRBV5-6; J gene: TRBJ2-7; clone size: NA; CDR3 length: 16; CDR3 protein: CASNLRTGGYSYEQYF
V gene: TRBV29-1; J gene: TRBJ1-1; clone size: medium-sized; CDR3 length: 18; CDR3 protein: CSVEDWVHRGQGNTEAFF
V gene: TRBV20-1; J gene: TRBJ2-5; clone size: NA; CDR3 length: 13; CDR3 protein: CSARDVLGETQYF
V gene: TRBV19; J gene: TRBJ2-5; clone size: medium-sized; CDR3 length: 15; CDR3 protein: CASSIRQGNRETQYF
V gene: TRBV5-1; J gene: TRBJ2-3; clone size: NA; CDR3 length: 15; CDR3 protein: CASSLGDWGTDTQYF
V gene: TRBV15; J gene: TRBJ1-2; clone size: medium-sized; CDR3 length: 12; CDR3 protein: CATSRDSYGYTF
V gene: TRBV29-1; J gene: TRBJ2-7; clone size: large; CDR3 length: 13; CDR3 protein: CSVAGDSSYEQYF
V gene: TRBV7-9; J gene: TRBJ2-7; clone size: NA; CDR3 length: 13; CDR3 protein: CASSASIPYEQYF
V gene: TRBV19; J gene: TRBJ2-5; clone size: medium-sized; CDR3 length: 14; CDR3 protein: CASSIDPSRGTQYF
V gene: TRBV6-2/TRBV6-3; J gene: TRBJ1-5; clone size: medium-sized; CDR3 length: 15; CDR3 protein: CASSFTSGFSQPQHF
V gene: TRBV5-4; J gene: TRBJ2-5; clone size: NA; CDR3 length: 14; CDR3 protein: CASSLGLEQETQYF
V gene: TRBV29-1; J gene: TRBJ2-1; clone size: medium-sized; CDR3 length: 15; CDR3 protein: CSVELAGGRYNEQFF
V gene: TRBV7-9; J gene: TRBJ2-3; clone size: NA; CDR3 length: 14; CDR3 protein: CASSLVSGTDTQYF
V gene: TRBV6-2/TRBV6-3; J gene: TRBJ2-1; clone size: NA; CDR3 length: 18; CDR3 protein: CASSYSGLAGISYNEQFF
V gene: TRBV30; J gene: TRBJ1-6; clone size: medium-sized; CDR3 length: 11; CDR3 protein: CAWTVNSPLHF
V gene: TRBV7-3; J gene: TRBJ2-3; clone size: NA; CDR3 length: 15; CDR3 protein: CASSAPGTTQGTQYF
V gene: TRBV5-5; J gene: TRBJ1-1; clone size: NA; CDR3 length: 12; CDR3 protein: CASSLRRDRAFF
V gene: TRBV19; J gene: TRBJ2-3; clone size: medium-sized; CDR3 length: 15; CDR3 protein: CASSGRDLRTDTQYF
V gene: TRBV27; J gene: TRBJ1-2; clone size: NA; CDR3 length: 12; CDR3 protein: CASSFEGIGYTF
V gene: TRBV11-1; J gene: TRBJ2-7; clone size: NA; CDR3 length: 15; CDR3 protein: CASSRLAGASYEQYF
V gene: TRBV30; J gene: TRBJ1-4; clone size: NA; CDR3 length: 11; CDR3 protein: CAWNQGEKLFF
V gene: TRBV27; J gene: TRBJ2-7; clone size: NA; CDR3 length: 14; CDR3 protein: CASSPRRTAYEQYF
V gene: TRBV19; J gene: TRBJ2-7; clone size: medium-sized; CDR3 length: 15; CDR3 protein: CASSIDSFNTYEQYF
V gene: TRBV12-3/TRBV12-4; J gene: TRBJ2-7; clone size: medium-sized; CDR3 length: 14; CDR3 protein: CASSPQWSNYEQYF
V gene: TRBV6-6; J gene: TRBJ2-3; clone size: NA; CDR3 length: 15; CDR3 protein: CASSYWGLRTDTQYF
V gene: TRBV18; J gene: TRBJ2-1; clone size: NA; CDR3 length: 14; CDR3 protein: CASSLGQLNNEQFF
V gene: TRBV11-2; J gene: TRBJ2-3; clone size: NA; CDR3 length: 12; CDR3 protein: CASSLNADTQYF
V gene: TRBV5-1; J gene: TRBJ1-1; clone size: NA; CDR3 length: 19; CDR3 protein: CASRPHRGPAVGMNTEAFF
V gene: TRBV11-2; J gene: TRBJ1-4; clone size: NA; CDR3 length: 15; CDR3 protein: CASSLAGDSGEKLFF
V gene: TRBV6-5; J gene: TRBJ1-3; clone size: medium-sized; CDR3 length: 16; CDR3 protein: CASSYSSGSLRNTIYF
V gene: TRBV27; J gene: TRBJ2-3; clone size: NA; CDR3 length: 16; CDR3 protein: CASSNFDRFSTDTQYF
V gene: TRBV10-3; J gene: TRBJ2-5; clone size: NA; CDR3 length: 13; CDR3 protein: CAITPSIQETQYF
V gene: TRBV6-5; J gene: TRBJ2-7; clone size: NA; CDR3 length: 17; CDR3 protein: CASSYMAPLVDSYEQYF
V gene: TRBV27; J gene: TRBJ1-1; clone size: NA; CDR3 length: 12; CDR3 protein: CASSRGGQEAFF
V gene: TRBV12-3/TRBV12-4; J gene: TRBJ2-1; clone size: NA; CDR3 length: 14; CDR3 protein: CASSTGTGFIEQFF
V gene: TRBV30; J gene: TRBJ2-7; clone size: NA; CDR3 length: 13; CDR3 protein: CAWSRDRKYEQYF
V gene: TRBV19; J gene: TRBJ2-3; clone size: medium-sized; CDR3 length: 18; CDR3 protein: CASTSRGASGRRKDTQYF
V gene: TRBV13; J gene: TRBJ1-2; clone size: NA; CDR3 length: 15; CDR3 protein: CASRKAGDFHYGYTF
V gene: TRBV6-2/TRBV6-3; J gene: TRBJ2-2; clone size: medium-sized; CDR3 length: 15; CDR3 protein: CASSYRQGGSGELFF
V gene: TRBV6-5; J gene: TRBJ1-5; clone size: NA; CDR3 length: 16; CDR3 protein: CASNEGYTGDDQPQHF
V gene: TRBV6-1; J gene: TRBJ2-1; clone size: NA; CDR3 length: 17; CDR3 protein: CASSQRAPGQGAGEQFF
V gene: TRBV19; J gene: TRBJ2-2; clone size: NA; CDR3 length: 16; CDR3 protein: CASSIGLAGCTGELFF
V gene: TRBV6-5; J gene: TRBJ2-5; clone size: NA; CDR3 length: 13; CDR3 protein: CASSYTTQETQYF
V gene: TRBV10-3; J gene: TRBJ2-5; clone size: NA; CDR3 length: 15; CDR3 protein: CASRRGSGGSETQYF
V gene: TRBV29-1; J gene: TRBJ1-6; clone size: medium-sized; CDR3 length: 13; CDR3 protein: CSVAQGANSPLHF
V gene: TRBV19; J gene: TRBJ1-5; clone size: medium-sized; CDR3 length: 16; CDR3 protein: CASKPGQGFGNQPQHF
V gene: TRBV6-1; J gene: TRBJ2-7; clone size: medium-sized; CDR3 length: 12; CDR3 protein: CASSDLGWKQYF